These T cell receptor beta chains were read from a single sample in a study of T cells in Graves' hyperthyroidism and ophthalmopathy. TCRdb fed the multiplex PCR reads into MiXCR, producing one record per CDR3 protein. The sample includes around 540,000 distinct CDR3 sequences, roughly 50% of them seen just once. Sequenced: peripheral blood or thyroid tissue (not recorded which). All receptors derive from a woman younger than 30 with Graves' hyperthyroidism. The CDR3 runs from the conserved cysteine through the conserved F or W. The D gene is left open where the match is weak. Clone size is given for some rows only: seen once, a few or many times, or a class if the clone is expanded.

>TRBV10-3|TRBJ2-7|.|.
CAIKKTGLGLYEQYF
TGTGCCATCAAGAAAACAGGGCTGGGTCTCTACGAGCAGTACTTC
>TRBV5-1|TRBJ2-1|TRBD2|.
CASSLIAGGNNEQFF
TGTGCCAGCAGCTTGATCGCGGGAGGAAACAATGAGCAGTTCTTC
>TRBV20-1|TRBJ1-1|.|few
CSASLGSEAFF
TGCAGTGCTAGTTTGGGCAGCGAAGCTTTCTTT
>TRBV2|TRBJ2-3|.|.
CASIATRAGQYF
TGTGCCAGCATCGCGACTCGGGCAGGGCAGTATTTT
>TRBV7-2|TRBJ2-2|.|.
CASATSSTGELFF
TGTGCCAGCGCCACAAGTTCCACCGGGGAGCTGTTTTTT
>TRBV7-2|TRBJ2-5|.|.
CASSAPQEETQYF
TGTGCCAGCAGCGCCCCCCAGGAAGAGACCCAGTACTTC
>TRBV14|TRBJ1-2|.|.
CASSQDLSASYGYTF
TGTGCCAGCAGCCAAGATCTCTCAGCGAGCTATGGCTACACCTTC
>TRBV7-2|TRBJ2-7|TRBD2|.
CASSQSLAGANEQYF
TGTGCCAGCAGCCAGAGTCTAGCGGGAGCCAACGAGCAGTACTTC
>TRBV7-8|TRBJ2-5|TRBD2|few
CASSNSGRASETQYF
TGTGCCAGCAGCAATAGCGGGAGGGCCTCGGAGACCCAGTACTTC
>TRBV24-1|TRBJ2-5|.|few
CATSDSDEPQYF
TGTGCCACCAGTGATTCTGATGAGCCCCAGTACTTC
>TRBV7-4|TRBJ1-6|.|.
CASSLLAGNSPLHF
TGTGCCAGCAGCTTATTGGCAGGTAATTCACCCCTCCACTTT
>TRBV12-5|TRBJ1-5|.|.
CASGSTAHYSNQPQHF
TGTGCTAGTGGTTCGACAGCGCATTATAGCAATCAGCCCCAGCATTTT
>TRBV7-2|TRBJ1-1|.|.
CASSMEGATEAFF
TGTGCCAGCAGCATGGAGGGCGCTACTGAAGCTTTCTTT
>TRBV7-9|TRBJ2-7|.|.
CASSLDGSYGQYF
TGTGCCAGCAGCTTGGACGGATCCTACGGGCAGTACTTC
>TRBV10-3|TRBJ2-7|.|few
CASSPDRQAHYEQYF
TGTGCCAGCAGCCCGGATCGACAGGCACACTACGAGCAGTACTTC
>TRBV7-2|TRBJ1-2|TRBD1|.
CASSQVGTELSYGYTF
TGTGCCAGCAGCCAAGTCGGGACAGAACTAAGCTATGGCTACACCTTC
>TRBV25-1|TRBJ1-4|.|many
CASSVGGGKLFF
TGTGCCAGCAGTGTGGGGGGCGGAAAACTGTTTTTT
>TRBV24-1|TRBJ2-2|.|.
CATSEGLAGELFF
TGTGCCACCAGTGAGGGCCTAGCGGGGGAGCTGTTTTTT
>TRBV5-1|TRBJ2-6|.|many
CASSPEGGANVLTF
TGTGCCAGCAGCCCAGAGGGTGGGGCCAACGTCCTGACTTTC
>TRBV10-3|TRBJ1-6|.|few
CAISVEGPLHF
TGTGCCATCAGTGTGGAAGGGCCCCTCCACTTT
>TRBV6-6|TRBJ2-5|.|.
CASSVGGEEETQYF
TGTGCCAGCAGCGTCGGCGGGGAGGAAGAGACCCAGTACTTC
>TRBV10-3|TRBJ1-6|.|many
CAISRQPSSYNSPLHF
TGTGCCATCAGTAGGCAGCCAAGCTCCTATAATTCACCCCTCCACTTT
>TRBV2|TRBJ1-2|.|.
CASSFEGRGYGYTF
TGTGCCAGCAGTTTTGAAGGCAGGGGCTATGGCTACACCTTC
>TRBV7-2|TRBJ1-2|.|many
CASSSGVAAYGYTF
TGTGCCAGCAGCTCGGGGGTGGCGGCTTATGGCTACACCTTC
>TRBV15|TRBJ2-7|.|many
CATSRVDASSYEQYF
TGTGCCACCAGCAGAGTAGACGCAAGCTCCTACGAGCAGTACTTC
>TRBV9|TRBJ1-1|.|.
CASSHTGTEAFF
TGTGCCAGCAGCCATACGGGTACTGAAGCTTTCTTT
>TRBV11-2|TRBJ2-7|TRBD2|few
CASRPSGRVHNYEQYF
TGTGCCAGCCGACCGAGCGGGAGGGTCCACAACTACGAGCAGTACTTC
>TRBV25-1|TRBJ1-1|.|.
CASRQRDMNTEAFF
TGTGCCAGCAGACAGCGAGACATGAACACTGAAGCTTTCTTT
>TRBV29-1|TRBJ1-1|.|many
CSVGQGYTEAFF
TGCAGCGTTGGGCAGGGTTATACTGAAGCTTTCTTT
>TRBV9|TRBJ1-2|TRBD1|few
CASSAPGTGNTYGYTF
TGTGCCAGCAGCGCACCAGGGACAGGGAATACCTATGGCTACACCTTC
>TRBV20-1|TRBJ2-7|.|many
CSASGRKGEQYF
TGCAGTGCTAGCGGGAGAAAAGGAGAGCAGTACTTC
>TRBV10-2|TRBJ2-5|.|few
CASSPWERGWQETQYF
TGTGCCAGCAGCCCCTGGGAGAGGGGTTGGCAAGAGACCCAGTACTTC
>TRBV7-8|TRBJ1-3|.|many
CASSLVNTIYF
TGTGCCAGCAGCTTAGTAAACACCATATATTTT
>TRBV5-4|TRBJ2-5|.|.
CASRGQEETQNF
TGTGCCAGCAGAGGGCAGGAAGAGACCCAGAACTTC
>TRBV20-1|TRBJ1-5|.|.
CSGGLGLVQPQHF
TGCAGTGGGGGGTTGGGCCTCGTTCAGCCCCAGCATTTT
>TRBV6-5|TRBJ2-5|.|many
CASRSVGTETQYF
TGTGCCAGCAGGTCCGTGGGAACGGAGACCCAGTACTTC
>TRBV7-8|TRBJ2-2|.|.
CASSPRAGTSNTGELFF
TGTGCCAGCAGCCCCAGGGCCGGGACTTCGAACACCGGGGAGCTGTTTTTT
>TRBV7-6|TRBJ2-7|TRBD1|.
CASSQLETGSYEQYF
TGTGCCAGCAGCCAACTTGAGACAGGGAGCTACGAGCAGTACTTC
>TRBV29-1|TRBJ1-6|TRBD1|.
CSVGQGARSPLHF
TGCAGCGTGGGGCAGGGGGCCCGGTCACCCCTCCACTTT
>TRBV7-3|TRBJ1-1|.|.
CASSYRKRANTEAFF
TGTGCCAGCAGTTATAGGAAACGGGCGAACACTGAAGCTTTCTTT
>TRBV2|TRBJ1-3|TRBD1|.
CASSLDRGTRNTIYF
TGTGCCAGCAGTCTTGACAGGGGCACGAGAAACACCATATATTTT
>TRBV5-1|TRBJ2-7|.|.
CASSPGAASYEQYF
TGCGCCAGCAGCCCGGGGGCCGCATCCTACGAGCAGTACTTC
>TRBV29-1|TRBJ1-5|.|many
CSVGLPNQPQHF
TGCAGCGTTGGACTCCCGAATCAGCCCCAGCATTTT
>TRBV7-2|TRBJ1-4|.|few
CASSPPGGPRALFF
TGTGCCAGCAGCCCGCCGGGGGGGCCGAGGGCGCTGTTTTTT
>TRBV7-2|TRBJ1-5|TRBD1|.
CASSQDGTGGEGQPQHF
TGCGCCAGCAGCCAAGATGGGACAGGGGGCGAGGGTCAGCCCCAGCATTTT
>TRBV7-9|TRBJ1-6|TRBD1|.
CAWSTTGNSPLHF
TGTGCCTGGAGTACGACAGGGAATTCACCCCTCCACTTT